A selection of T cell receptor beta chains follows, all from one sample in a study of Graves' ophthalmopathy and Graves' hyperthyroidism. MiXCR, run by TCRdb on the multiplex PCR reads, gives a single entry per CDR3 protein. Counted here are approximately 1.2 million distinct CDR3 sequences, 36% occurring once; the ten biggest clones make up approximately 12%. The source material was peripheral blood or thyroid tissue (not recorded which). These receptor sequences come from an adult man with Graves' hyperthyroidism. The CDR3 runs from the conserved cysteine through the conserved F or W. The order of the fields is V gene, D gene, J gene, clone size, CDR3 protein, CDR3 DNA. D genes are given only for firm matches. A row's size may be missing; if present it is once, few, many or a size class.

TRBV28,-,TRBJ2-6,-,CASNSGTGRGANVLTF,TGTGCCAGCAATTCTGGAACAGGTCGTGGGGCCAACGTCCTGACTTTC
TRBV12-3/TRBV12-4,-,TRBJ2-5,-,CASRLRGGTGTQYF,TGTGCCAGCAGGCTCAGGGGGGGGACAGGGACCCAGTACTTC
TRBV6-5,TRBD2,TRBJ2-7,-,CASSYMRLAGVDYEQYF,TGTGCCAGCAGTTACATGAGACTAGCGGGAGTTGACTACGAGCAGTACTTC
TRBV25-1,-,TRBJ2-5,-,CASRGPYQGETQYF,TGTGCCAGCAGGGGACCCTACCAAGGGGAGACCCAGTACTTC
TRBV20-1,-,TRBJ2-5,few,CSARDPTGSSTQYF,TGCAGTGCTAGAGATCCAACAGGCTCTTCGACCCAGTACTTC
TRBV5-4,TRBD2,TRBJ2-7,few,CASSLGFLAGTYEQYF,TGTGCCAGCAGCTTGGGTTTTCTAGCGGGAACCTACGAGCAGTACTTC
TRBV11-2,TRBD1,TRBJ1-5,many,CASSLDDRVGNQPQHF,TGTGCCAGCAGCTTAGATGACAGGGTGGGCAATCAGCCCCAGCATTTT
TRBV7-8,-,TRBJ2-2,few,CASSFGSVTGELFF,TGTGCCAGCAGCTTTGGCAGCGTCACCGGGGAGCTGTTTTTT
TRBV20-1,TRBD1,TRBJ1-5,-,CSASDSGTANQPQHF,TGCAGTGCTTCGGACAGTGGGACAGCCAATCAGCCCCAGCATTTT
TRBV6-5,-,TRBJ1-6,many,CATQTGKNSPLHF,TGTGCCACCCAAACAGGGAAGAATTCACCCCTCCACTTT
TRBV7-9,TRBD1,TRBJ1-1,few,CASSYSGTGRTEAFF,TGTGCCAGCAGCTATTCCGGGACAGGGCGGACTGAAGCTTTCTTT
TRBV5-6,-,TRBJ1-3,many,CASSLRHGNTIYF,TGTGCCAGCAGCCTGAGACACGGAAACACCATATATTTT
TRBV5-1,-,TRBJ1-2,few,CASSPPDVTDGGYTF,TGCGCCAGCAGCCCCCCGGATGTGACAGACGGCGGCTACACCTTC
TRBV18,-,TRBJ2-5,few,CASSNARSETQYF,TGTGCCAGCTCAAACGCCAGATCTGAGACCCAGTACTTC
TRBV12-3/TRBV12-4,-,TRBJ2-6,-,CASSLSPATAGANVLTF,TGTGCCAGCAGTTTATCCCCCGCGACAGCTGGGGCCAACGTCCTGACTTTC
TRBV12-3/TRBV12-4,TRBD1,TRBJ1-6,-,CASSPQGQGNSPLHF,TGTGCCAGCAGTCCCCAGGGACAGGGAAATTCACCCCTCCACTTT
TRBV9,-,TRBJ1-3,few,CASSGKDSGNTIYF,TGTGCCAGCAGCGGAAAGGACTCTGGAAACACCATATATTTT
TRBV10-3,-,TRBJ2-7,many,CAISPGVIGEQYF,TGTGCCATCAGTCCAGGGGTGATCGGCGAGCAGTACTTC
TRBV20-1,TRBD2,TRBJ2-2,few,CSASRGGGTGELFF,TGCAGTGCTTCCCGCGGGGGGGGAACCGGGGAGCTGTTTTTT
TRBV5-5,-,TRBJ1-1,-,CASSWGEKRMNTEAFF,TGTGCCAGCAGCTGGGGCGAGAAGAGAATGAACACTGAAGCTTTCTTT